This TCR beta chain stems from a study of graft-versus-host responses after intestinal transplantation (dated by TCRdb to the early 2020s). Study-level background: The transplants that recipients received were multivisceral, liver-intestinal, or isolated intestinal. Every recipient was given anti-thymocyte globulin induction, then maintenance tacrolimus and steroids for approximately 3 years. Bulk TCR-beta CDR3 sequencing was used to track graft-versus-host and host-versus-graft alloreactive T cell clones in the graft, circulation and bone marrow after intestinal transplantation. Alloreactive clones were identified by sequencing pre-transplant mixed lymphocyte reaction products and comparing these products with unstimulated pre-transplant donor and recipient T cells. Of the 20 to 25 intestinal transplant recipients enrolled in the cohort, one of whom was a retransplant, a few patients without pretransplant specimens were excluded. A peak of at least 4% donor T cells among recipient peripheral blood mononuclear cells was the definition used for donor T cell macrochimerism. Rather than going through the commercial service, samples from a few later patients were sequenced in-house on an Illumina MiSeq and processed with MiXCR.

The research as a whole found: Patients with donor T cell macrochimerism had high GvH to HvG T cell clonal ratios in their allografts. Early after transplant, declines in HvG clones were associated with peak levels of circulating GvH clones. The conclusions were limited by the relatively low number and heterogeneity of the intestinal transplant patients. GvH clones were found in recipient bone marrow, and some of the GvH clones appeared earlier in ileal mucosa or blood, which is consistent with an intestinal mucosal origin.

At the junction V is shortened by 0 bases and J by 4 bases, with 8 bases in between. The germline V gene encodes CDR1 SGDLS and CDR2 YYNGEE. The cysteine opens and the phenylalanine closes a CDR3 of 14 amino acids. Solely the CDR3 DNA is kept, with 42 bases framed from the first base. For this clone: It lacks a known antigen. The record has no base qualities; no much larger clone is one base away.

Libraries were prepared through the immunoSEQ multiplex PCR assay. For most patients, high-throughput TCR-beta CDR3 sequencing of genomic DNA was performed by Adaptive Biotechnologies. As for the original processing: TCR sequencing data were retrieved from Adaptive's ImmunoSEQ software for more than 15 patients, whereas three other patients were processed with MiXCR and VDJtools. CDR3 nucleotide sequences shared by donor and recipient were removed because the origin of these sequences could not be assigned. To count as alloreactive, a clone needed at least 2-fold expansion over unstimulated cells and a minimum CFSE-low frequency of 0.002% (template counts) or 0.001% (read counts). Mappable clones were those detected in sequenced pre-transplant spleen, lymph node, or MLR CFSE-low populations of the donor or recipient. Cumulative frequency of alloreactive clones was calculated as a percentage of all sequences weighted by copy number. TCRdb obtained this table from immuneACCESS and retained in-frame rearrangements with V and J assigned. These tables miss some clones; where compared with another copy, unresolved V genes account for less than half of the shortfall, and the remainder is unexplained. V, J and clone size derive from that table, while D and trimming were established from the DNA sequence. In this sample the table shows about 97,000 clones, approximately 90% of which occur a single time. The ten largest clones represent more than 15% of the sample.

Blood samples were collected up to 4 times in the first month after transplant and then at least monthly when available. The material was PBMCs, obtained roughly 68 weeks after intestinal transplant. This chain joins TRBV9 to TRBJ1-5; 5 matching bases give a weak D call of TRBD1. The receptor was derived from a human patient who received an intestinal transplant, so some T cells may come from the graft donor. The CDR3 in this case is CASSVGAGNQPQHF. In nucleotides, the sequence is TGTGCCAGCAGCGTAGGGGCAGGGAATCAGCCCCAGCATTTT.